These 29 T cell receptor beta chains share one sample of origin, sequenced in a study of blood T cells in healthy people across ages (dated by TCRdb to about 2015). Library construction relied on 5' RACE. The sample was run on an Illumina HiSeq 2500. A second about 6 to 11 cycle PCR used a sample-barcoded 5' primer and a J-beta primer mix. Starting from the raw public reads, TCRdb applied fastp trimming at Q25, assembled clones with MiXCR and retained in-frame beta chains. Rows with a matching CDR3 protein are joined into one entry that keeps the most common DNA and genes. This sample has about 970,000 distinct CDR3 sequences in its table, and roughly half of those were observed once. The ten largest make up about a fifth of the sample. Sequencing input: blood. All receptors come from a woman aged 55-75 years in good health.

This clonotype was seen many times. CDR3 nucleotide sequence: TGCAGTGCTAGAGATAGGGTAGGGGGGCTGCTCAATGAGCAGTTCTTC. Protein sequence: CSARDRVGGLLNEQFF. The chain is built from TRBV20-1 and TRBJ2-1, with D perhaps matching TRBD1 or TRBD2 (6 bases each). The germline V and J ends were trimmed by 0 bases and 6 bases, with 18 bases remaining between them. CDR1 and CDR2 (germline): DFQATT, SNEGSKA (reference sequence). This CDR3 has 16 residues.

This clonotype was observed a handful of times. The chain uses TRBV28 and TRBJ2-3, with D unresolved. The V gene's germline CDR1 is MDHEN and CDR2 SYDVKM. V lost 4 bases, J lost 0 bases, and 14 bases lay in between. The CDR3 contains 16 residues. The CDR3 is CASSSPAEASTDTQYF. The CDR3 DNA follows: TGTGCCAGCAGTTCCCCGGCGGAAGCTAGCACAGATACGCAGTATTTT. The variable domain in full, completed from reference TRBV28 and TRBJ2-3, reads DVKVTQSSRYLVKRTGEKVFLECVQDMDHENMFWYRQDPGLGLRLIYFSYDVKMKEKGDIPEGYSVSREKKERFSLILESASTNQTSMYLCASSSPAEASTDTQYFGPGTRLTVL.

This sequence joins TRBV10-3 and TRBJ2-5, with D uncertain. Germline loops: CDR1 ENHRY, CDR2 SYGVKD. The V and J ends lost 5 bases and 2 bases respectively, with 9 bases between them. The CDR3 is made up of 13 amino acids. The DNA of the CDR3 is TGTGCCATCAGTCCGGACGAACAAGAGACCCAGTACTTC. The encoded protein is CAISPDEQETQYF.

The rearrangement joins TRBV29-1 to TRBJ2-5; no reliable D call. The CDR3 consists of 13 residues. From germline, CDR1 is SQVTM and CDR2 ANQGSEA. The V gene lost 4 bases and the J gene lost 1 base, with 10 bases spanning the gap. As DNA, the CDR3 is TGCAGCGTTGCCGGCAGAACCCAAGAGACCCAGTACTTC. It encodes CSVAGRTQETQYF.

This clonotype was found a few times. V usage is TRBV28 and J usage is TRBJ1-2; 12 bases map to TRBD1. The V gene's germline CDR1 is MDHEN and CDR2 SYDVKM. V trimming: 6 bases; J trimming: 8 bases; junction bases outside the gene matches: 10. The CDR3 contains 15 residues. For the CDR3, the DNA is TGTGCCAGCAGGCCCGGGACAGGGGGCTCGTACGGCTACACCTTC. The encoded protein is CASRPGTGGSYGYTF.

This clonotype showed up just once. V gene TRBV27 combines with J gene TRBJ2-1, with D maybe TRBD1 (5 bases). This CDR3 has 11 residues. From germline, CDR1 is MNHEY and CDR2 SMNVEV (reference sequence). Trimming left V 5 bases short and J 9 bases short, with 8 bases between. The CDR3 protein is CASSQGVEQFF. The CDR3, as DNA: TGTGCCAGCAGTCAAGGGGTTGAGCAGTTCTTC.

The chain combines TRBV5-1 with TRBJ2-7; tentatively, D is TRBD2 (5 bases). CDR3 length: 14 amino acids. Germline V gene data show CDR1 as SGHRS and CDR2 as YFSETQ. The ends were cut back, 0 bases at V and 1 base at J, with 8 bases in the middle. The CDR3 nucleotides read TGCGCCAGCAGCTTGGGCGGGTATTCCTACGAGCAGTACTTC. Its translation is CASSLGGYSYEQYF.

This clonotype was seen a few times. V gene TRBV4-1 combines with J gene TRBJ1-4; 7 nucleotides agree with TRBD1. The CDR3 totals 17 residues. Germline loops: CDR1 MGHRA, CDR2 YSYEKL. Trimming removed 1 base from V and 0 bases from J; junction bases left unmatched: 5. This CDR3 reads CASSQGGTAATNEKLFF. The CDR3 DNA sequence: TGCGCCAGCAGCCAAGGTGGGACAGCTGCAACTAATGAAAAACTGTTTTTT.

Points on this clonotype: A much more abundant neighbour one base away suggests this may be a read error. This chain uses TRBV20-1 with TRBJ2-1; D is perhaps TRBD2 (6 bases). Judging by the DNA end, TRBJ2-7 fits better; the J call may be wrong. Germline CDR1 is DFQATT and CDR2 is SNEGSKA (reference sequence). This CDR3 contains 14 residues. The CDR3 sequence: CSATQLATYNEQYF. In nucleotides, the CDR3 is TGCAGTGCTACACAACTAGCCACCTACAATGAGCAGTACTTC.

As for this clonotype: The junction departs from germline at one end; a sequencing error may be responsible. This chain links TRBV12-3 or TRBV12-4 with TRBJ2-6; a possible D gene is TRBD1 (5 bases). The CDR3 extends over 16 amino acids. DNA of the CDR3: TGTGCCAGCAGTCCACTACACCTCTCTGGGGCCAACGTCATGACTTTC. It is translated as CASSPLHLSGANVMTF.

In regard to this clonotype: The junction departs from germline at one end; a sequencing error may be responsible. As DNA, the CDR3 is TGTGCCAGCAGCCGGACTAGCGGGAAGTACGAGCAGAACTTC. This translates into CASSRTSGKYEQNF. The chain employs TRBV3-1 and TRBJ2-7; TRBD2 aligns across 12 bases. This CDR3 contains 14 residues. CDR1 is LGHDT and CDR2 is YNNKEL in the germline V gene (reference sequence).

The rearrangement uses TRBV11-2 and TRBJ2-3; 8 bases match TRBD2. Germline V gene lookup returns CDR1 SGHAT and CDR2 FQNNGV. This CDR3 has 16 amino acids. The junction had 7 bases not matched to a gene; V was cut back by 1 base and J by 4 bases. The CDR3: CASSLGLRGGPDTQYF. The CDR3 region has the DNA TGTGCCAGCAGCTTAGGTCTACGCGGGGGGCCAGATACGCAGTATTTT.

This chain uses TRBV12-3 or TRBV12-4 with TRBJ1-5; D perhaps matches TRBD1 (6 bases). V was clipped by 3 bases and J by 0 bases, with 12 bases between them. The CDR3 contains 16 residues. CDR3 nucleotides: TGTGCCAGCAGTTTGTTCCGGGGGCTTAGCAATCAGCCCCAGCATTTT. This translates into CASSLFRGLSNQPQHF.

The sample holds a few counts of this clonotype. The CDR3 here is CASSFLSGTSGSFSYEQYF. In nucleotides, the CDR3 is TGTGCCAGCAGTTTTCTAAGCGGGACTAGCGGGAGTTTCTCCTACGAGCAGTACTTC. The chain couples TRBV6-5 to TRBJ2-7; 14 positions agree with TRBD2. This CDR3 region has 19 residues. The J segment lost 0 bases and the V segment lost 4 bases, leaving 11 bases of the junction unmatched. The germline CDR1 and CDR2 sequences are MNHEY and SVGAGI.

This chain links TRBV5-5 with TRBJ1-2; D uncertain. Trimming left V 4 bases short and J 12 bases short, with 16 bases between. The germline CDR1 and CDR2 sequences are SGHKS and YYEKEE (reference sequence). CDR3 length equals 12 residues. The CDR3 sequence is CASSGRRYLDTF. CDR3 nucleotide sequence: TGTGCCAGCAGCGGGCGACGCTATCTCGACACCTTC.

The chain is built from TRBV5-1 and TRBJ2-1; TRBD1 agrees at 9 bases. Germline V CDR1 and CDR2: SGHRS, YFSETQ. The CDR3 covers 15 residues. V shed 3 bases and J 3 bases; nucleotides not matched to a gene: 4. CDR3 region: CASSSGQGFYNEQFF. The CDR3 DNA follows: TGCGCCAGCAGCTCGGGACAGGGATTCTACAATGAGCAGTTCTTC. Full variable domain (rest looked up from reference TRBV5-1 and TRBJ2-1): KAGVTQTPRYLIKTRGQQVTLSCSPISGHRSVSWYQQTPGQGLQFLFEYFSETQRNKGNFPGRFSGRQFSNSRSEMNVSTLELGDSALYLCASSSGQGFYNEQFFGPGTRLTVL.

This clonotype is a singleton in its sample. The V call is TRBV20-1, the J call TRBJ2-5; a weak D match, TRBD2 (6 bases). The CDR3 extends over 15 amino acids. V lost 0 bases and J lost 11, with 22 bases in between. CDR1 and CDR2 from the germline V gene are DFQATT and SNEGSKA (reference sequence). The CDR3 spells CSARDTQALYREQYF. The DNA of the CDR3 is TGCAGTGCTAGAGATACCCAGGCCCTCTATCGGGAGCAGTACTTC.

This chain links TRBV6-2 or TRBV6-3 with TRBJ2-1; 12 positions match TRBD2. Germline lookup yields CDR1 MNHEY and CDR2 SVGEGT. CDR3 size: 14 residues. The trim removed 8 bases at V and 9 bases at J, leaving 8 bases unmatched. The CDR3 is CASQSASGRAEQFF. For the CDR3, the DNA is TGTGCCAGCCAGTCGGCTAGCGGGAGGGCTGAGCAGTTCTTC.

The V gene is TRBV15, the J gene TRBJ2-7, with D hard to call. Looked up from germline, CDR1 is LNHNV and CDR2 is YYDKDF (reference sequence). V lost 0 bases, J lost 2 bases, and 8 bases lay in between. This CDR3 has 14 residues. CDR3 sequence (DNA): TGTGCCACCAGCAGAGATGGCACAGCCTACGAGCAGTACTTC. This gives the protein CATSRDGTAYEQYF.

The chain links TRBV10-3 to TRBJ2-7; 8 nucleotides match TRBD2. The germline CDR1 and CDR2 sequences are ENHRY and SYGVKD. V lost 4 bases and J lost 0; bases outside the gene matches: 2. CDR3 length: 14 residues. The CDR3 nucleotides are TGTGCCATCAGTGTAGCGGGAAGCTCCTACGAGCAGTACTTC. This codes for CAISVAGSSYEQYF.

V and J are TRBV6-2 or TRBV6-3 and TRBJ2-1; D gene unclear. There are 16 residues in the CDR3. Per the germline V gene, CDR1 is MNHEY and CDR2 is SVGEGT. V was pared by 7 bases and J by 2 bases, with 18 bases between. The CDR3 reads CASIGTAMVAYNEQFF. The CDR3 coding sequence is TGTGCCAGCATTGGTACGGCGATGGTCGCCTACAATGAGCAGTTCTTC.

This chain uses TRBV19 with TRBJ2-7, with D perhaps matching TRBD2 (6 bases). CDR1 is LNHDA and CDR2 is SQIVND in the germline V gene (reference sequence). The CDR3 consists of 14 residues. The V end was cut by 3 bases, the J end by 0 bases, with 9 bases between. DNA of the CDR3: TGTGCCAGTAGTATGGGGAGGAGCTCCTACGAGCAGTACTTC. This translates into CASSMGRSSYEQYF.

The chain couples TRBV24-1 to TRBJ2-1; 8 positions agree with TRBD2. Germline loops: CDR1 KGHDR, CDR2 SFDVKD. Germline trimming cut 3 bases from V and 2 bases from J; bases unmatched to any gene: 5. CDR3 length equals 16 residues. The chain's CDR3 is CATSDRAGEAYNEQFF. In nucleotides, the CDR3 is TGTGCCACCAGTGATCGAGCGGGGGAGGCCTACAATGAGCAGTTCTTC.

In regard to this clonotype: A much bigger clone sits one base away, suggesting this may be a read error. J is TRBJ2-3 and V is TRBV10-3, with no clear D. CDR1 and CDR2 (germline): ENHRY, SYGVKD. The CDR3 is made up of 14 amino acids. As DNA, the CDR3 is TGTGCCACCAGTGGCCCCGGGTTTACAGATACGCAGTATTTT. It specifies CATSGPGFTDTQYF.

There are a few counts of this clonotype. This sequence joins TRBV11-2 and TRBJ2-7; TRBD2 matches 9 bases. Germline V gene sequence: CDR1 SGHAT, CDR2 FQNNGV. The CDR3 length is 15 residues. V dropped 3 bases and J dropped 3; count of bases not matched to a gene: 6. This CDR3 reads CASSFRREGVYEQYF. The CDR3 DNA is TGTGCCAGCAGCTTTCGGCGGGAGGGAGTCTACGAGCAGTACTTC. The full variable domain, with the rest looked up from reference TRBV11-2 and TRBJ2-7, is EAGVAQSPRYKIIEKRQSVAFWCNPISGHATLYWYQQILGQGPKLLIQFQNNGVVDDSQLPKDRFSAERLKGVDSTLKIQPAKLEDSAVYLCASSFRREGVYEQYFGPGTRLTVT.

This clonotype was observed a few times. This chain joins TRBV10-2 and TRBJ2-2; 7 nucleotides agree with TRBD2. V lost 4 bases, J lost 7 bases, and 3 bases stayed unmatched. Germline values: CDR1 WSHSY, CDR2 SAAADI. The CDR3 spans 13 residues. CDR3 in amino acids: CASSGLADGELFF. CDR3 DNA sequence: TGCGCCAGCAGTGGACTAGCTGACGGGGAGCTGTTTTTT.

The chain links TRBV12-3 or TRBV12-4 to TRBJ1-2, with TRBD1 as a possible D gene (5 bases). The CDR3 loop spans 13 amino acids. Trimming left V 9 bases short and J 0 bases short, with 11 bases between. The CDR3 DNA reads TGTGCCAGACGAGAGGACACTAACTATGGCTACACCTTC. Translation gives CARREDTNYGYTF.

This rearrangement joins TRBV7-8 to TRBJ2-6; D is possibly TRBD1 (7 bases). Germline loops: CDR1 SGHVS, CDR2 FQNEAQ. The V end was cut by 4 bases, the J end by 0 bases, with 19 bases between. The CDR3 has 19 amino acids. CDR3: CASSSFSGDSLSGANVLTF. The CDR3 DNA sequence: TGTGCCAGCAGCTCCTTCTCGGGGGACAGCCTCTCTGGGGCCAACGTCCTGACTTTC. The variable domain in full, with the rest retrieved from reference TRBV7-8 and TRBJ2-6, is GAGVSQSPRYKVAKRGQDVALRCDPISGHVSLFWYQQALGQGPEFLTYFQNEAQLDKSGLPSDRFFAERPEGSVSTLKIQRTQQEDSAVYLCASSSFSGDSLSGANVLTFGAGSRLTVL.

This clonotype has just a few counts. This sequence joins TRBV28 and TRBJ1-2; D is unclear. CDR3 length equals 11 residues. Trimming cost V 6 bases and J 6 bases, with 8 bases left between them. In germline, CDR1 is MDHEN, CDR2 SYDVKM. The CDR3 is CASRERDGYTF. The DNA of the CDR3 is TGTGCCAGCAGGGAGAGGGATGGCTACACCTTC.